What follows is one TCR beta chain and its context. What it binds is unknown. The sample comes from a study of shared clonotypes between healthy human individuals. Study-level results: Some clonotypes were shared by all four sorted-subset donors, while others were not shared. The non-shared ones had lower generation probabilities than the shared ones.

The CDR3 runs 16 residues. Germline CDR1 is MGHDK and CDR2 is SYGVNS. V was trimmed by 3 bases and J by 5 bases, leaving 19 bases between them. An approximately 200 ng quantity of DNA, 30,000 to 35,000 T cell genomes, went into the sorted-subset replicate PCRs. The repertoire was sequenced with immunoSEQ multiplex PCR; TCRdb's copy has only in-frame clones and lacks some. This table holds hundreds of thousands of clones, around 96% found once. The rearrangement uses TRBV25-1 and TRBJ1-2; D gene ambiguous. This clonotype was obtained from a young woman in good health. What was sequenced was naive CD4+ T cells sorted from blood. The subset: CD45RA+ positively selected. The CDR3 protein is CASSEPSFDGTYGYTF. The CDR3 coding sequence is TGTGCCAGCAGTGAGCCCTCTTTCGACGGAACTTATGGCTACACCTTC.